A selection of T cell receptor beta chains follows, all from one sample in a study of T cells after yellow fever vaccination. TCRdb reanalysed the 5' RACE reads using MiXCR and keeps one entry per CDR3 protein. The sample contains 400,000 or so distinct CDR3 sequences, roughly 12% of which appear only once. Sample: PBMCs, taken on the day of the first yellow fever vaccination. The source of these receptors is a man aged 18 to 35 who received the YFV17D yellow fever vaccine. Each CDR3 is given with its conserved first and last residue. Fields, in order: CDR3 protein, CDR3 DNA, V gene, D gene, clone size, J gene. A D gene is named only where the DNA matches it firmly. Only part of the rows carry a size: once, few, many, or a class if the clone is expanded.

CDR3: CATSDPSTGELFF; DNA: TGTGCCACCAGTGATCCATCCACCGGGGAGCTGTTTTTT; V: TRBV24-1; D: NA; size: few; J: TRBJ2-2
CDR3: CASSLRDRGRRGTDTQYF; DNA: TGTGCCAGCAGCTTAAGGGACAGGGGGCGGAGGGGCACAGATACGCAGTATTTT; V: TRBV7-8; D: TRBD1; size: once; J: TRBJ2-3
CDR3: CSVDVLWDTQYF; DNA: TGCAGCGTTGACGTACTTTGGGATACGCAGTATTTT; V: TRBV29-1; D: NA; size: NA; J: TRBJ2-3
CDR3: CASSQEEAGRDEKLFF; DNA: TGCGCCAGCAGCCAAGAGGAGGCAGGGAGGGATGAAAAACTGTTTTTT; V: TRBV4-3; D: NA; size: few; J: TRBJ1-4
CDR3: CASSGGAGSTGELFF; DNA: TGTGCCAGCAGCGGTGGGGCAGGGTCAACCGGGGAGCTGTTTTTT; V: TRBV9; D: NA; size: few; J: TRBJ2-2
CDR3: CASSRSGGGHEQYF; DNA: TGTGCCAGCAGTCGGAGCGGGGGAGGACACGAGCAGTACTTC; V: TRBV6-1; D: TRBD2; size: NA; J: TRBJ2-7
CDR3: CSARRGGLYEQYF; DNA: TGCAGTGCTAGGAGAGGGGGGCTCTACGAGCAGTACTTC; V: TRBV20-1; D: NA; size: NA; J: TRBJ2-7
CDR3: CASSPNRDKANYGYTF; DNA: TGTGCCAGCTCGCCGAACCGGGACAAGGCTAACTATGGCTACACCTTC; V: TRBV18; D: NA; size: NA; J: TRBJ1-2
CDR3: CASSLEVSHIAKNIQYF; DNA: TGTGCCAGCAGTTTGGAAGTGTCACACATAGCCAAAAACATTCAGTACTTC; V: TRBV12-3/TRBV12-4; D: NA; size: few; J: TRBJ2-4
CDR3: CASSPGGSGQETQYF; DNA: TGTGCCAGCAGCCCGGGAGGGTCAGGGCAAGAGACCCAGTACTTC; V: TRBV5-4; D: TRBD2; size: few; J: TRBJ2-5
CDR3: CATSDFRGSDSPLHF; DNA: TGTGCCACCAGTGATTTCCGGGGTTCGGATTCACCCCTCCACTTT; V: TRBV24-1; D: NA; size: few; J: TRBJ1-6
CDR3: CAWSVLRGETNEKLFF; DNA: TGTGCCTGGAGTGTACTCCGGGGAGAAACTAATGAAAAACTGTTTTTT; V: TRBV30; D: NA; size: NA; J: TRBJ1-4
CDR3: CASSFDSLTQPQHF; DNA: TGTGCCAGCAGTTTCGACAGTTTAACTCAGCCCCAGCATTTT; V: TRBV12-3/TRBV12-4; D: NA; size: NA; J: TRBJ1-5
CDR3: CAWATGSNQPQHF; DNA: TGTGCCTGGGCCACAGGGAGCAATCAGCCCCAGCATTTT; V: TRBV30; D: NA; size: NA; J: TRBJ1-5
CDR3: CASKEADTQYF; DNA: TGTGCCAGCAAGGAAGCAGATACGCAGTATTTT; V: TRBV5-5; D: NA; size: NA; J: TRBJ2-3
CDR3: CASSSYRDRDLKGYTF; DNA: TGTGCCAGCAGCTCTTACCGGGACAGGGATTTAAAAGGCTACACCTTC; V: TRBV7-8; D: TRBD1; size: many; J: TRBJ1-2
CDR3: CSAGRDRGNIQYF; DNA: TGCAGTGCCGGCCGGGACAGGGGGAACATTCAGTACTTC; V: TRBV20-1; D: TRBD1; size: NA; J: TRBJ2-4
CDR3: CTISSLVDRAYEQYF; DNA: TGTACCATCAGTTCTCTAGTGGACAGAGCCTACGAGCAGTACTTC; V: TRBV10-3; D: NA; size: NA; J: TRBJ2-7
CDR3: CASAPWKNTGELFF; DNA: TGTGCCAGCGCCCCCTGGAAGAACACCGGGGAGCTGTTTTTT; V: TRBV5-6; D: NA; size: many; J: TRBJ2-2
CDR3: CASSLMPSGVAGELFF; DNA: TGTGCCAGCAGCTTAATGCCTAGCGGGGTGGCCGGGGAGCTGTTTTTT; V: TRBV7-6; D: TRBD2; size: few; J: TRBJ2-2
CDR3: CASSKSGTASGNTIYF; DNA: TGTGCCAGCAGTAAATCAGGGACAGCCTCTGGAAACACCATATATTTT; V: TRBV25-1; D: TRBD1; size: NA; J: TRBJ1-3
CDR3: CASSPRQGSAYGYTF; DNA: TGTGCCAGCAGCCCGAGGCAGGGAAGCGCATATGGCTACACCTTC; V: TRBV7-9; D: NA; size: many; J: TRBJ1-2
CDR3: CASSTGTSSPLHF; DNA: TGTGCCAGCAGCACCGGGACAAGTTCACCCCTCCACTTT; V: TRBV6-2/TRBV6-3; D: NA; size: many; J: TRBJ1-6
CDR3: CASSPPTGADTQYF; DNA: TGTGCCAGCTCACCACCGACGGGAGCAGATACGCAGTATTTT; V: TRBV18; D: NA; size: NA; J: TRBJ2-3
CDR3: CATSSTGSYGYTF; DNA: TGTGCCACCAGTTCGACAGGGTCCTATGGCTACACCTTC; V: TRBV12-3/TRBV12-4; D: TRBD1; size: NA; J: TRBJ1-2
CDR3: CASSITGLDGYTF; DNA: TGTGCCAGCAGCATCACAGGGCTGGATGGCTACACCTTC; V: TRBV9; D: NA; size: NA; J: TRBJ1-2
CDR3: CASTPRVPGRLAKNIQYF; DNA: TGTGCCAGCACTCCACGTGTTCCCGGGAGACTAGCCAAAAACATTCAGTACTTC; V: TRBV2; D: NA; size: few; J: TRBJ2-4
CDR3: CASSRGQGLNTEAFF; DNA: TGTGCCAGCAGCCGTGGACAGGGCTTGAACACTGAAGCTTTCTTT; V: TRBV12-3/TRBV12-4; D: TRBD1; size: many; J: TRBJ1-1
CDR3: CSVEPSGGLDTQYF; DNA: TGCAGCGTTGAGCCCAGCGGGGGGTTAGATACGCAGTATTTT; V: TRBV29-1; D: TRBD2; size: NA; J: TRBJ2-3
CDR3: CATSDLRGGTDTQYF; DNA: TGTGCCACCAGTGATTTGCGGGGGGGCACAGATACGCAGTATTTT; V: TRBV24-1; D: TRBD2; size: NA; J: TRBJ2-3
CDR3: CATEWGPGRTDTQYF; DNA: TGCGCCACAGAGTGGGGTCCGGGCCGCACAGATACGCAGTATTTT; V: TRBV4-1; D: NA; size: NA; J: TRBJ2-3
CDR3: CSVEVDEQFF; DNA: TGCAGCGTTGAAGTGGATGAGCAGTTCTTC; V: TRBV29-1; D: NA; size: many; J: TRBJ2-1
CDR3: CASSQETGANTEAFF; DNA: TGTGCCAGCAGCCAAGAGACAGGGGCGAACACTGAAGCTTTCTTT; V: TRBV4-2; D: TRBD1; size: NA; J: TRBJ1-1
CDR3: CASSRSTGATDTQYF; DNA: TGTGCCAGCAGCCGAAGTACGGGCGCCACAGATACGCAGTATTTT; V: TRBV28; D: NA; size: NA; J: TRBJ2-3
CDR3: CASSLRAGRVSGANVLTF; DNA: TGTGCCAGCAGCTTAAGGGCAGGCAGGGTGAGTGGGGCCAACGTCCTGACTTTC; V: TRBV11-1; D: NA; size: few; J: TRBJ2-6
CDR3: CASSPRTHAFAVETQYF; DNA: TGCGCCAGCAGCCCCCGGACTCACGCCTTTGCGGTGGAGACCCAGTACTTC; V: TRBV5-1; D: NA; size: few; J: TRBJ2-5
CDR3: CASSQDRNRGLEDTEAFF; DNA: TGCGCCAGCAGCCAAGATAGAAACAGGGGGCTGGAGGACACTGAAGCTTTCTTT; V: TRBV4-3; D: TRBD1; size: NA; J: TRBJ1-1
CDR3: CASSVAGGASTEAFF; DNA: TGTGCCAGCAGCGTAGCAGGGGGCGCGAGCACTGAAGCTTTCTTT; V: TRBV9; D: TRBD1; size: few; J: TRBJ1-1
CDR3: CASSIGGNNSPLHF; DNA: TGTGCCAGTAGTATAGGAGGGAATAATTCACCCCTCCACTTT; V: TRBV19; D: NA; size: few; J: TRBJ1-6
CDR3: CAISDYNSGNTIYF; DNA: TGTGCCATCAGCGACTACAATTCTGGAAACACCATATATTTT; V: TRBV10-3; D: NA; size: few; J: TRBJ1-3
CDR3: CASSSFSAGELFF; DNA: TGTGCCAGCAGCTCCTTTAGCGCCGGGGAGCTGTTTTTT; V: TRBV12-3/TRBV12-4; D: NA; size: few; J: TRBJ2-2
CDR3: CSAEFRDNEQFF; DNA: TGCAGTGCCGAGTTCCGGGACAATGAGCAGTTCTTC; V: TRBV29-1; D: NA; size: many; J: TRBJ2-1
CDR3: CASSWGPTYEQYF; DNA: TGTGCCAGCAGTTGGGGGCCGACCTACGAGCAGTACTTC; V: TRBV12-3/TRBV12-4; D: NA; size: few; J: TRBJ2-7
CDR3: CASRTGLYTEAFF; DNA: TGTGCCAGCAGAACCGGACTGTACACTGAAGCTTTCTTT; V: TRBV12-3/TRBV12-4; D: NA; size: many; J: TRBJ1-1
CDR3: CASSPPPGLAEETQYF; DNA: TGTGCCAGCAGCCCCCCCCCGGGACTAGCGGAAGAGACCCAGTACTTC; V: TRBV7-9; D: TRBD2; size: few; J: TRBJ2-5
CDR3: CASSLVRGAGNTIYF; DNA: TGTGCCAGCAGCTTAGTCCGGGGGGCTGGAAACACCATATATTTT; V: TRBV7-9; D: NA; size: NA; J: TRBJ1-3
CDR3: CASGLGQGNQPQHF; DNA: TGTGCTAGTGGTTTGGGGCAGGGCAATCAGCCCCAGCATTTT; V: TRBV12-5; D: NA; size: NA; J: TRBJ1-5
CDR3: CASSYWELTDTQYF; DNA: TGTGCCAGCAGTTACTGGGAACTCACAGATACGCAGTATTTT; V: TRBV6-5; D: NA; size: few; J: TRBJ2-3
CDR3: CASSFRAGGPSTDTQYF; DNA: TGCGCCAGCAGCTTCAGGGCGGGGGGGCCCAGCACAGATACGCAGTATTTT; V: TRBV5-1; D: TRBD2; size: few; J: TRBJ2-3
CDR3: CASSSTGRRKNIQYF; DNA: TGTGCCAGCAGCTCAACCGGGAGACGCAAAAACATTCAGTACTTC; V: TRBV13; D: NA; size: NA; J: TRBJ2-4
CDR3: CSAPVPSRTTNEQFF; DNA: TGCAGTGCTCCAGTGCCCTCCCGGACCACCAATGAGCAGTTCTTC; V: TRBV20-1; D: NA; size: NA; J: TRBJ2-1
CDR3: CASSLALNGQETQYF; DNA: TGCGCCAGCAGCTTGGCCTTGAACGGCCAAGAGACCCAGTACTTC; V: TRBV5-1; D: NA; size: NA; J: TRBJ2-5
CDR3: CASSQGDSLNYGYTF; DNA: TGTGCCAGCAGCCAAGGGGACAGCCTTAACTATGGCTACACCTTC; V: TRBV4-2; D: TRBD1; size: few; J: TRBJ1-2
CDR3: CASSSGTGTSGNTIYF; DNA: TGTGCCAGCAGCTCCGGGACAGGGACCTCTGGAAACACCATATATTTT; V: TRBV5-5; D: TRBD1; size: NA; J: TRBJ1-3
CDR3: CSGHGGNTDTQYF; DNA: TGCAGTGGTCACGGGGGGAACACAGATACGCAGTATTTT; V: TRBV20-1; D: TRBD2; size: few; J: TRBJ2-3
CDR3: CAISELGSGGPSTDTQYF; DNA: TGTGCCATCAGTGAGTTAGGTAGCGGGGGGCCAAGCACAGATACGCAGTATTTT; V: TRBV10-3; D: TRBD2; size: few; J: TRBJ2-3
CDR3: CASSYARISGNTIYF; DNA: TGTGCCAGCAGTTACGCGAGAATCTCTGGAAACACCATATATTTT; V: TRBV6-2/TRBV6-3; D: NA; size: NA; J: TRBJ1-3
CDR3: CASSFSEVTNYGYTF; DNA: TGTGCCAGCAGCTTTTCGGAAGTTACTAACTATGGCTACACCTTC; V: TRBV7-2; D: NA; size: few; J: TRBJ1-2
CDR3: CASFTGSYEQYF; DNA: TGTGCCAGCTTTACGGGCTCCTACGAGCAGTACTTC; V: TRBV7-8; D: NA; size: few; J: TRBJ2-7
CDR3: CASSFLTGARETQYF; DNA: TGTGCCAGCAGCTTTTTGACGGGAGCGAGGGAGACCCAGTACTTC; V: TRBV7-6; D: NA; size: NA; J: TRBJ2-5